Each of the 6 T cell receptor beta chains below was sequenced from the same sample in a study of long-term antiretroviral therapy in people with HIV. It was version v3.0 of the immunoSEQ assay that was run at survey level. Method: immunoSEQ multiplex PCR; TCRdb's copy keeps in-frame clones and lacks some. Of about 35,000 clones in the sample, roughly 74% were seen once. The sample was unsorted PBMCs, taken 3 years after starting antiretroviral therapy. The receptors come from a middle-aged man with HIV.

The chain recombines TRBV18 with TRBJ2-5; 7 bases agree with TRBD1. V shed 4 bases, J shed 5 bases, and the junction held 7 bases outside the gene matches. CDR3 size: 14 residues. Germline V gene data show CDR1 as KGHSH and CDR2 as LQKENI. This CDR3 reads CASSLGQARETQYF. The CDR3 coding sequence is TGTGCCAGCTCACTCGGACAGGCCAGGGAGACCCAGTACTTC.

The CDR3 DNA follows: TGTGCCAGCAGCGTAGAAGGAGCGTTGGACGAGCAGTACTTC. Translation gives CASSVEGALDEQYF. The chain couples TRBV9 to TRBJ2-7; no reliable D call. Germline lookup yields CDR1 SGDLS and CDR2 YYNGEE. The length of the CDR3 is 14 residues. V was pared by 0 bases and J by 5 bases, with 12 bases between.

In its sample, this clone was seen a few times. V is TRBV10-1 and J is TRBJ2-3; the D is unclear. Trimming took 7 bases from V and 6 from J, leaving 11 bases between them. Germline loops: CDR1 WNHNN, CDR2 SYGVQD (reference sequence). This CDR3 spans 12 amino acids. The CDR3: CASTPLGDTQYF. The CDR3 DNA is TGCGCCAGCACCCCTCTGGGGGATACGCAGTATTTT.

This clone was seen a few times. The gene calls are TRBV19 and TRBJ1-5; D uncertain. This CDR3 has 13 amino acids. In germline, CDR1 is LNHDA, CDR2 SQIVND (reference sequence). Trimming cost V 7 bases and J 4 bases, with 11 bases left between them. In nucleotides, the CDR3 is TGTGCCAGTACCATATCCGGGAATCAGCCCCAGCATTTT. Its translation: CASTISGNQPQHF.

This clone was counted between two and nine times. The gene calls are TRBV4-3 and TRBJ1-1, with a weak D call TRBD1 (5 bases). V was clipped by 4 bases and J by 5 bases, with 14 bases between them. The CDR3 totals 14 residues. Germline V gene data show CDR1 as LGHNA and CDR2 as YSLEER. CDR3 nucleotides: TGCGCCAGCAGCCTCGGGACCGCGGGGACTGAAGCTTTCTTT. Its translation is CASSLGTAGTEAFF.

The chain carries TRBV6-6 and TRBJ1-2; 10 bases match TRBD1. Looked up from germline, CDR1 is MNHNY and CDR2 is SVGAGI (reference sequence). This CDR3 contains 13 residues. V dropped 5 bases and J dropped 3; count of bases not matched to a gene: 0. Here the CDR3 reads CASSGQGDYGYTF. CDR3 DNA sequence: TGTGCCAGCAGTGGACAGGGGGACTATGGCTACACCTTC.